The clone carrying this TCR beta chain showed up many times. Its specificity is not known. This specimen belongs to a study of T cells in Graves' hyperthyroidism and ophthalmopathy. Researchers amplified the TCR beta CDR3 regions from RNA transcripts. With the HTBI primer set, the TCR CDR3 went through a first round of RT-PCR. TCRdb processed the multiplex PCR reads anew with MiXCR; each CDR3 protein has one entry. The data show hundreds of thousands of distinct CDR3 sequences, under 15% seen once. Overall study results and limits: Among clonotypes expanded in thyroid above 0.001, most were also found in blood.

The germline gives CDR1 DFQATT, CDR2 SNEGSKA (reference sequence). The ends were cut back, 0 bases at V and 4 bases at J, with 13 bases in the middle. There are 14 residues in the CDR3. Clinical Activity Scores of at least 3, NOSPECS grades of at least 4 and durations under 3 months characterized ophthalmopathy patients. Exclusion criteria comprised uncontrolled infection, other autoimmune disease, pregnancy or lactation. Diagnoses were established using clinical symptoms, serum thyroxine and TRAb, thyroid ultrasound and orbital computed tomography. The rearrangement links TRBV20-1 to TRBJ2-7; the D gene could be TRBD1 or TRBD2 (5 bases each). The sequence was obtained from a woman between 35 and 50 years old with Graves' ophthalmopathy. Input material: blood. CDR3 nucleotide sequence: TGCAGTGCTAGAGATCGGGGCACTGATTACGAGCAGTACTTC. Its protein product is CSARDRGTDYEQYF.